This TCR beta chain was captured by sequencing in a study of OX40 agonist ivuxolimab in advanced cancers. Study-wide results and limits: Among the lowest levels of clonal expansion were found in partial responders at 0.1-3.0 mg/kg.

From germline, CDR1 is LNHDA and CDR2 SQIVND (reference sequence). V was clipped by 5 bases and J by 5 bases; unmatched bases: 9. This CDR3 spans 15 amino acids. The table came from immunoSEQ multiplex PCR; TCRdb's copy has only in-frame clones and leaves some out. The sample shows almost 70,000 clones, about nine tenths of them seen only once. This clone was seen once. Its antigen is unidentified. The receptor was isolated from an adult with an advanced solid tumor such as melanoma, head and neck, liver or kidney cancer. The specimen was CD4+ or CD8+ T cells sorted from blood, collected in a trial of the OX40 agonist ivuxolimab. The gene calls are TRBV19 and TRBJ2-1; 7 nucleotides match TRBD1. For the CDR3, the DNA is TGTGCCAGTAGTCCGAGGGACAGATTAGACAATGAGCAGTTCTTC. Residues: CASSPRDRLDNEQFF.